Below, 5 T cell receptor beta chains from the same sample are listed, as sequenced in a study of identifying expanded T cells in peripheral blood (dated by TCRdb to between 2018 and 2021). The library was prepared using the immunoSEQ multiplex PCR assay. The table comes from immuneACCESS by way of TCRdb, which keeps in-frame sequences with V and J called. Part of the clones is missing from these tables; in studies checked, under half for an unresolved V gene and the rest for unknown reasons. Recorded for this sample are 100,000 to 110,000 clones; approximately 88% of them occurred a single time. The ten largest clonotypes hold approximately 6% of the sample. The sample consisted of blood. The receptors were sampled from a person aged 18-70 years in good health.

The rearrangement links TRBV10-3 to TRBJ1-5, with 7 bases fitting TRBD1. CDR1 is ENHRY and CDR2 is SYGVKD in the germline V gene. The CDR3 loop spans 13 amino acids. V was clipped by 6 bases and J by 4 bases; unmatched bases: 3. DNA for the CDR3: TGTGCCATCAGACCGGGACAGAATCAGCCCCAGCATTTT. Translation gives CAIRPGQNQPQHF.

The V call is TRBV7-3, the J call TRBJ1-1; D ambiguous. V lost 2 bases and J lost 3, with 13 bases in between. CDR3 length equals 15 residues. Germline assignment: CDR1 SGHTA and CDR2 FQGTGA. CDR3 in amino acids: CASSLGPMGHTEAFF. In DNA, the CDR3 is TGTGCCAGCAGCTTAGGGCCAATGGGCCACACTGAAGCTTTCTTT.

The rearrangement uses TRBV15 and TRBJ2-7; D is unresolved. Between the trimmed V and J ends, which lost 2 bases and 3 bases, there was a span of 26 bases. Germline V gene data show CDR1 as LNHNV and CDR2 as YYDKDF (reference sequence). The CDR3 totals 19 residues. Written as DNA, the CDR3 is TGTGCCACCAGCAGAAGAACACCCACGTCGACGTCCCCCTTCTACGAGCAGTACTTC. Translating it yields CATSRRTPTSTSPFYEQYF.

The chain uses TRBV5-6 and TRBJ1-1; TRBD1 might be the D (6 bases). CDR1 and CDR2 from the germline V gene are SGHDT and YYEEEE. This CDR3 region has 13 residues. Deletions cut 4 bases from V and 6 bases from J, with 13 bases between. The CDR3 region is CASSLTGRPEAFF. The CDR3, as DNA: TGTGCCAGCAGCCTGACAGGACGCCCTGAAGCTTTCTTT.

The rearrangement joins TRBV11-2 to TRBJ1-2, with D possibly TRBD1 on 5 matching bases. The CDR3 length is 14 residues. The V end lost 3 bases, the J end lost 4 bases, and 12 bases lay between the germline ends. Germline V gene sequence: CDR1 SGHAT, CDR2 FQNNGV. The CDR3 DNA reads as TGTGCCAGCAGCTTTGACAGATTAAGCTATGGCTACACCTTC. This encodes CASSFDRLSYGYTF.